This T cell receptor (beta chain) derives from a study of molecular identifiers for immune sequencing clone quantification. Study-level points and caveats: Highly expanded clones may be undercounted when identical TCR molecules share barcodes.

V lost 2 bases and J lost 7; bases outside the gene matches: 4. Germline CDR1 and CDR2: MNHEY and SVGEGT. The CDR3 is made up of 15 amino acids. Naive CD8 T cells underwent sorting with the CD8+CD4-CCR7+CD45RA+ definition. Library preparation followed earlier protocols using designated TCR primers. TCRdb reprocessed the PCR reads via MiXCR and lists one record per CDR3 protein. In the table there are 45,000 to 60,000 distinct CDR3 sequences, about a third of which are singletons. Notes on this clonotype: Its antigen remains unknown.

The chain has TRBV6-2 or TRBV6-3 and TRBJ2-2, with 10 bases identical to TRBD2. Sequenced: naive CD8+ T cells from blood, with Jurkat cell RNA spiked in. Subset of the sample: FACS-sorted CD8+CD4-CCR7+CD45RA+ naive T cells. This receptor was identified in a human donor in good health. Some libraries in this study had Jurkat cell RNA spiked in. For the CDR3, the DNA is TGTGCCAGCAGTTACCGGCCTAGCGGGAGCGGGGAGCTGTTTTTT. This codes for CASSYRPSGSGELFF.